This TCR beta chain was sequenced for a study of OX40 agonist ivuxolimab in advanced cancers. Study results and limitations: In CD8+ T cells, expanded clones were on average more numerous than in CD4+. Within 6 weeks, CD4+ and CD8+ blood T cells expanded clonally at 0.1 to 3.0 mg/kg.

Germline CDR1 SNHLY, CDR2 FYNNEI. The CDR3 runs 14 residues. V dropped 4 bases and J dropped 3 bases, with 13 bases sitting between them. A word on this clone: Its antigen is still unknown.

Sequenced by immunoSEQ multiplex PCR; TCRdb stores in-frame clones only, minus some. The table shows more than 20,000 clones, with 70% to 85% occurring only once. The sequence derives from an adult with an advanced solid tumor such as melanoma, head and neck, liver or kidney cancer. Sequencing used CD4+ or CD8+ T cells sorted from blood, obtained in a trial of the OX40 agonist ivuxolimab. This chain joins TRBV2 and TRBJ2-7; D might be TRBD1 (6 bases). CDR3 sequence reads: CASSVGQGYYEQYF. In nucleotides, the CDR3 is TGTGCCAGCAGTGTGGGGCAGGGGTACTACGAGCAGTACTTC.